The 4 T cell receptor beta chains reported below all come from one sample, sequenced in a study of Tregs in tolerant kidney transplant recipients. Profiled with immunoSEQ multiplex PCR; TCRdb holds only in-frame clones, not every one. The table shows 90,000 to 120,000 clones, with around 89% occurring only once. The material sequenced was CD4+ T cells from blood, taken before the transplant. These receptor sequences come from a human donor who received a combined kidney and bone marrow transplant.

The chain couples TRBV5-1 to TRBJ1-4; tentative D call: TRBD1 (6 bases). Germline CDR1 reads SGHRS; CDR2 reads YFSETQ. This CDR3 region has 17 residues. V gave up 7 bases and J gave up 0 bases, with 19 bases separating them. The CDR3 protein is CASAQGQVFATNEKLFF. CDR3 in DNA: TGCGCCAGCGCGCAGGGGCAAGTGTTTGCAACTAATGAAAAACTGTTTTTT.

The chain is built from TRBV7-2 and TRBJ2-6; 9 positions agree with TRBD1. The CDR3 covers 16 residues. J gave up 4 bases and V 5 bases, and 6 bases lay outside the gene matches. Germline V gives CDR1 SGHTA, CDR2 FQGNSA. The CDR3 DNA reads as TGTGCCAGCAGCCCCGGGACAGGGACAGGGGCCAACGTCCTGACTTTC. It is translated as CASSPGTGTGANVLTF. Looking up the rest from reference TRBV7-2 and TRBJ2-6 gives the full variable domain: GAGVSQSPSNKVTEKGKDVELRCDPISGHTALYWYRQSLGQGLEFLIYFQGNSAPDKSGLPSDRFSAERTGGSVSTLTIQRTQQEDSAVYLCASSPGTGTGANVLTFGAGSRLTVL.

The rearrangement joins TRBV6-1 to TRBJ1-6; no clear D gene. The V end was cut by 4 bases, the J end by 0 bases, with 13 bases between. The CDR3 is 17 amino acids. Germline CDR1 is MNHNS and CDR2 is SASEGT. The CDR3 bases are TGTGCCAGCAGTGGTAGAGGGATGAGCTCCTATAATTCACCCCTCCACTTT. It yields the protein CASSGRGMSSYNSPLHF.

The V gene is TRBV5-1, the J gene TRBJ2-1; no clear D gene. The CDR3 is 13 amino acids. The germline V gene has CDR1 SGHRS and CDR2 YFSETQ. Trimming left V 0 bases short and J 9 bases short, with 10 bases between. The CDR3 reads CASSLVSPSEQFF. In DNA form, the CDR3 reads TGCGCCAGCAGCTTGGTTTCCCCTAGTGAGCAGTTCTTC.